This TCR beta chain originates from a study of blood T cell repertoires in COVID-19. In the study overall: Acute and convalescent COVID-19 samples came from the United States, Italy and Spain.

In the authors' methods: Amplification of reference gene primers provided the estimated nucleated cell counts. The table came from immunoSEQ multiplex PCR; TCRdb's copy has only in-frame clones and leaves some out. V and J calls and clone size follow that table, whereas D and trimming were derived from the DNA. The sample includes about 250,000 clones, about nine tenths of them seen just once. J was trimmed by 0 bases and V by 3 bases; bases with no gene match: 8. CDR1 and CDR2 from the germline V gene are SGDLS and YYNGEE. The CDR3 is 17 residues long. The clonotype comes from a woman younger than 45 with active or convalescent COVID-19. The sample was peripheral blood. The chain recombines TRBV9 with TRBJ2-3; TRBD2 matches at 9 bases. The CDR3 DNA follows: TGTGCCAGCAGCGACACCCTTAGCGGGGGAAGCACAGATACGCAGTATTTT. It specifies CASSDTLSGGSTDTQYF.